This T cell receptor (beta chain) is drawn from a study of cytomegalovirus exposure and HLA in healthy donors. Study-wide results and limits: The authors confirmed in vitro that three CMV-associated chains were specific for CMV antigens.

Concerning this clone itself: Its antigen is currently unknown.

V shed 4 bases and J 2 bases; nucleotides not matched to a gene: 10. CDR3 size: 17 residues. The germline CDR1 and CDR2 sequences are MGHDK and SYGVNS. Sequencing was performed with immunoSEQ multiplex PCR; in TCRdb, only in-frame clones are kept and a portion is missing. This sample carries over 110,000 clones, roughly nine tenths of them seen once, and the ten largest clones take about 2.8%. V and J are TRBV25-1 and TRBJ2-7; the match to TRBD1 covers 11 bases. The sample was PBMCs. The sequence was obtained from a man younger than 35 in good health and CMV-seronegative. CDR3: CASSGENPGQGAYEQYF. CDR3 bases: TGTGCCAGCAGTGGGGAAAATCCGGGACAGGGGGCCTACGAGCAGTACTTC.